This TCR beta chain is from a study of blood T cell repertoires in COVID-19. For the study at large: PBMCs, B-cell-depleted T cells, or T cells were the source of the cDNA or gDNA that made up the material.

Study processing details: Estimated nucleated cell counts came from reference gene primer amplification. The method was immunoSEQ multiplex PCR; TCRdb's version includes in-frame clones alone and lacks a portion of them. D and trimming were read from the DNA, whereas the V and J calls and clone size are those reported in that table. The sample lists roughly 200,000 clones, around 82% seen once, with 8.6% in the top ten. This CDR3 has 14 amino acids. The germline V gene encodes CDR1 MNHEY and CDR2 SVGAGI. V dropped 5 bases and J dropped 1 base, with 11 bases sitting between them. This sequence originates from a middle-aged man with active or convalescent COVID-19. The specimen sequenced was peripheral blood. The chain combines TRBV6-5 with TRBJ1-1; no reliable D call. CDR3: CASSPSGRNTEAFF. The CDR3 DNA is TGTGCCAGCAGTCCCTCGGGGAGGAACACTGAAGCTTTCTTT.